Listed below are T cell receptor beta chains from one sample, sequenced in a study of blood T cell repertoires in COVID-19. This table comes from immunoSEQ multiplex PCR, and its TCRdb copy is limited to in-frame clones, with some not included. This table holds fewer than 200,000 clones, around 82% found once. Material: PBMCs or T cells enriched from blood (not recorded which). These receptor sequences come from a man between 60 and 70 years old who had recovered from COVID-19. The CDR3 runs from the conserved cysteine through the conserved F or W. D genes are given only for firm matches.

V	J	D	CDR3
TRBV28	TRBJ1-1	TRBD1	CASSSPQGRYTEAFF
TRBV27	TRBJ2-3	TRBD1	CASRRDRGPTDTQYF
TRBV6-5	TRBJ2-1	TRBD1	CASTSGTAQFF
TRBV6-1	TRBJ2-1	NA	CASSATAPRMYPSDEQFF
TRBV3-1/TRBV3-2	TRBJ2-7	NA	CASSQVEGELPFHEQYF
TRBV5-4	TRBJ2-7	TRBD1	CASSLQGHDEQYF
TRBV6-5	TRBJ2-3	TRBD2	CASGLAGGTDTQYF
TRBV6-1	TRBJ2-5	TRBD2	CASSEMVSGGSETQYF
TRBV28	TRBJ1-2	NA	CASSPYLGVKFGNYGYTF
TRBV6-2/TRBV6-3	TRBJ1-1	NA	CASSYSQEAFF
TRBV4-1	TRBJ2-5	NA	CASSQVLSQTQYF
TRBV28	TRBJ1-5	NA	CASSSINQPQHF
TRBV30	TRBJ1-4	TRBD1	CAWSVRGTGAYSSFF